Shown below are 12 T cell receptor beta chains from a single sample sequenced in a study of human T cells and chemical hapten exposure. TCRdb reprocessed the RACE reads with MiXCR, giving one entry per CDR3 protein. This sample has about 34,000 distinct CDR3 sequences, with roughly 5.4% found just once. Sample time point: healthy volunteer bleed at 6 weeks. Someone pulled total RNA out of unfractionated whole blood. Material: whole blood. These TCRs come from a human donor in good health. Some clones in this sample may be carry-over from other donors' samples.

This clonotype was seen repeatedly, ten times or more. V usage is TRBV28 and J usage is TRBJ2-7, with TRBD1 matching over 9 bases. Germline values: CDR1 MDHEN, CDR2 SYDVKM. The CDR3 loop spans 14 amino acids. V lost 5 bases, J lost 3 bases, and 5 bases stayed unmatched. The CDR3 DNA follows: TGTGCCAGCAGTCACCGGGACAGGGACTACGAGCAGTACTTC. Translating gives CASSHRDRDYEQYF.

This clonotype was seen ten or more times. The V call is TRBV20-1, the J call TRBJ2-7; D may correspond to TRBD1 or TRBD2 (5 bases each). The germline V gene has CDR1 DFQATT and CDR2 SNEGSKA (reference sequence). Trimming took 3 bases from V and 5 from J, leaving 14 bases between them. The CDR3 spans 13 residues. CDR3 residues: CSASWPGQNEQYF. CDR3 DNA: TGCAGTGCTAGTTGGCCGGGGCAAAACGAGCAGTACTTC.

The chain uses TRBV28 and TRBJ2-7; 9 nucleotides agree with TRBD1. Losses at the gene ends were 10 bases for V and 5 bases for J; bases not matched to a gene: 12. This CDR3 has 14 amino acids. Germline V gene sequence: CDR1 MDHEN, CDR2 SYDVKM. The CDR3 loop reads CATLGGTGWDEQYF. As DNA, the CDR3 is TGTGCCACCCTAGGGGGGACAGGGTGGGACGAGCAGTACTTC.

This clonotype was counted at least ten times. The chain links TRBV5-1 to TRBJ1-2, with D hard to call. The germline V gene encodes CDR1 SGHRS and CDR2 YFSETQ. The CDR3 contains 14 residues. Trimming pared 0 bases from V and 4 bases from J, leaving 10 bases between. CDR3 in amino acids: CASSLEPTPYGYTF. The CDR3 nucleotides read TGCGCCAGCAGCTTGGAGCCCACCCCCTATGGCTACACCTTC.

Ten or more counts support this clonotype. The chain carries TRBV12-3 or TRBV12-4 and TRBJ2-6; 12 bases are shared with TRBD1. J was trimmed by 3 bases and V by 6 bases; bases with no gene match: 6. The CDR3 is 17 amino acids. DNA of the CDR3: TGTGCCAGCAGCTCCGGGACAGGGGGCTTTGGGGCCAACGTCCTGACTTTC. It encodes CASSSGTGGFGANVLTF.

Relative to its sample, this clonotype is medium-sized. This chain connects TRBV12-3 or TRBV12-4 to TRBJ1-1; D is unclear. The CDR3 totals 14 residues. The V end was cut by 1 base, the J end by 5 bases, with 11 bases between. The DNA for the CDR3 is TGTGCCAGCAGTTTAGGCCGGAGAGAAACTGAAGCTTTCTTT. This translates into CASSLGRRETEAFF.

This clonotype was seen at least ten times. The chain joins TRBV28 to TRBJ1-5; tentative D call: TRBD1 (5 bases). CDR1 and CDR2 (germline): MDHEN, SYDVKM. This CDR3 region has 14 residues. The V and J ends lost 4 bases and 6 bases respectively, with 13 bases between them. The CDR3 nucleotides are TGTGCCAGCAGTTCCCGGACATTCTCTCAGCCCCAGCATTTT. Encoded protein: CASSSRTFSQPQHF.

V is TRBV12-3 or TRBV12-4 and J is TRBJ1-5, with 8 positions matching TRBD1. Germline trimming cut 4 bases from V and 6 bases from J; bases unmatched to any gene: 2. The CDR3 consists of 13 residues. CDR3 amino acids: CASSSQGGQPQHF. CDR3 DNA: TGTGCCAGCAGTTCACAGGGGGGTCAGCCCCAGCATTTT.

Many counts were recorded for this clonotype. The chain carries TRBV20-1 and TRBJ1-1; D is undetermined. Germline V gives CDR1 DFQATT, CDR2 SNEGSKA (reference sequence). V gave up 8 bases and J gave up 1 base, with 14 bases separating them. There are 13 residues in the CDR3. CDR3: CSPPPLGNTEAFF. The CDR3 bases are TGCAGTCCCCCGCCTCTCGGGAACACTGAAGCTTTCTTT.

This clonotype was seen many times. The V and J genes are TRBV14 and TRBJ1-4, with unresolved D. The CDR3 extends over 13 amino acids. Looked up from germline, CDR1 is SGHDN and CDR2 is FVKESK. V was cut by 3 bases and J by 6 bases, with 8 bases left in between. The CDR3 DNA sequence: TGTGCCAGCAGCCAGGGTCTCTATGAAAAACTGTTTTTT. Protein product: CASSQGLYEKLFF.

This clonotype was observed at least ten times. The rearrangement joins TRBV6-1 to TRBJ2-3; D is possibly TRBD2 (5 bases). Germline V gene data show CDR1 as MNHNS and CDR2 as SASEGT. V lost 6 bases to trimming and J lost 0 bases, with 13 bases between them. This CDR3 has 15 residues. In nucleotides, the CDR3 is TGTGCCAGCAGCCAACTAGGATGGAGCACAGATACGCAGTATTTT. Translating gives CASSQLGWSTDTQYF.

The rearrangement links TRBV19 to TRBJ1-5; 9 bases match TRBD1. CDR1 and CDR2 (germline): LNHDA, SQIVND (reference sequence). The ends lost 6 bases at V and 0 bases at J; junction bases unmatched: 6. CDR3 length: 16 residues. Here the CDR3 reads CASSPWTGASNQPQHF. In DNA, the CDR3 is TGTGCCAGTAGCCCTTGGACAGGGGCTAGCAATCAGCCCCAGCATTTT.